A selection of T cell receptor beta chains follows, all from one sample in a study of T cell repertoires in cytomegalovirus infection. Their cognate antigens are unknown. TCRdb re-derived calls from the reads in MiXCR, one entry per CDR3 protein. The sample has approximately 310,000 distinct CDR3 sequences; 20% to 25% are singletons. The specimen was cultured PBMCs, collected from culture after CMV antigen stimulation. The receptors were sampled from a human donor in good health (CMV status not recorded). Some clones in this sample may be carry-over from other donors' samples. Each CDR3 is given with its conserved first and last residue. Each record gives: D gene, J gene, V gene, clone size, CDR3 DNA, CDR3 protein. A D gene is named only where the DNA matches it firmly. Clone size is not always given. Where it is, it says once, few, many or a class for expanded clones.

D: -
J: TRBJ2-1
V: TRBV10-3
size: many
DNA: TGTGCCATCAGTGAGTCAGAAGGGAACAATGAGCAGTTCTTC
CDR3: CAISESEGNNEQFF

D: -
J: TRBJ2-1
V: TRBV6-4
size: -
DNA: TGTGCCAGCGGGCTTGGGGCCTACAATGAGCAGTTCTTC
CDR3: CASGLGAYNEQFF

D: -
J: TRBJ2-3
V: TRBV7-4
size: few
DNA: TGTGCCAGCAGCTTGAGCGAGTGGGCAGATACGCAGTATTTT
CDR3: CASSLSEWADTQYF

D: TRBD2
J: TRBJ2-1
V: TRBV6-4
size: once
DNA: TGTGCCAGCAGGAGGGGCATAGCGGGAGGTTACAATGAGCAGTTCTTC
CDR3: CASRRGIAGGYNEQFF

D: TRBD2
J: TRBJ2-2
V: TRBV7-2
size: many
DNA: TGTGCCAGCAGCCTTAGCGGGAGGTACACCGGGGAGCTGTTTTTT
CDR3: CASSLSGRYTGELFF

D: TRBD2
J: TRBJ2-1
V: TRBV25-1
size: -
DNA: TGTGCCAGCAGAAAAACCGGGACTAATAAGGATGAGCAGTTCTTC
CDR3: CASRKTGTNKDEQFF

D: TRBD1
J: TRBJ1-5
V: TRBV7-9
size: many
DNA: TGTGCCAGCAGCTCAGGGACAGGGGGCTCCTATAGCAATCAGCCCCAGCATTTT
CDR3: CASSSGTGGSYSNQPQHF

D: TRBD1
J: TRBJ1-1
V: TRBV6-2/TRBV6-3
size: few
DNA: TGTGCCAGCAGTTGGGGACAGGGGGCCACTGAAGCTTTCTTT
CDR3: CASSWGQGATEAFF

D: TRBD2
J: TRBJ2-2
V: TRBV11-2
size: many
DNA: TGTGCCAGCAGCTTCGGACTAGCGGGCACCGGGGAGCTGTTTTTT
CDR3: CASSFGLAGTGELFF

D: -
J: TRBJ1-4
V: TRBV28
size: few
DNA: TGTGCCAGCAATCCTCTCTCTATCAATGAAAAACTGTTTTTT
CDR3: CASNPLSINEKLFF

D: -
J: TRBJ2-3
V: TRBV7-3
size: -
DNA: TGTGCCAGCAGCCTCCAGGGGGATACGCAGTATTTT
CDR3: CASSLQGDTQYF

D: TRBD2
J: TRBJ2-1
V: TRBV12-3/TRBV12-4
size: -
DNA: TGTGCCAGCAGAAGAGGGCAACTAGCGGGAGGGCCTAATGAGCAGTTCTTC
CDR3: CASRRGQLAGGPNEQFF

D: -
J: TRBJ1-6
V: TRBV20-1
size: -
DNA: TGCAGTGCCCCCAGGAGCTCCTATAATTCACCCCTCCACTTT
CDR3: CSAPRSSYNSPLHF

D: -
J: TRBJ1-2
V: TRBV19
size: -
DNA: TGTGCCAGTAGTTCCCGAGACAGGCTGCTCTATGGCTACACCTTC
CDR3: CASSSRDRLLYGYTF